This record looks at one T cell receptor (beta chain) sequence and its context. Its antigen is currently unknown. This sample was included in a study of cytomegalovirus exposure and HLA in healthy donors. Study-wide results and limits: Analysis performed later showed TCR beta chains linked to HLA being more clonally expanded than equally common others. Because they were indistinguishable, some V segments, including TRBV6-2 and TRBV6-3, were excluded. Generally TCR sequences proved uncommon, though certain public TCRs appeared in numerous donors. What a later analysis showed was that several of the most significant clusters appeared linked to common viral pathogens.

Primers included in the PCR were 60 Vbeta and 13 Jbeta primers. TCRdb's table, derived via immunoSEQ multiplex PCR, lists solely in-frame clones and lacks some. Of 140,000 to 150,000 clones in the sample, 76% were seen once. V lost 3 bases to trimming and J lost 2 bases, with 20 bases between them. The CDR3 covers 18 residues. The germline V gene encodes CDR1 MGHRA and CDR2 YSYEKL. V is TRBV4-1 and J is TRBJ2-1; D is possibly TRBD1 (7 bases). Sequencing used PBMCs. The clonotype comes from a man in his forties in good health and CMV-seronegative. This CDR3 reads CASSQKEPGGPPYNEQFF. The CDR3 DNA reads as TGCGCCAGCAGCCAGAAGGAACCAGGGGGGCCCCCCTACAATGAGCAGTTCTTC.